Listed below are T cell receptor beta chains from one sample, sequenced in a study of post-analysis software for immune sequencing data. TCRdb recomputed calls from the PCR reads with MiXCR, one row per CDR3 protein. This table holds approximately 460,000 distinct CDR3 sequences, 40% to 55% found once. The specimen was blood. These receptor sequences come from a girl aged 10 to 17 with multiple sclerosis. The CDR3 runs from the conserved cysteine through the conserved F or W. Fields, in order: clone size, D gene, J gene, V gene, CDR3 DNA, CDR3 protein. A D gene is named only where the DNA matches it firmly. Clone size is stated in some rows and not others, as once, few, many or a class when expanded.

once | TRBD2 | TRBJ2-1 | TRBV2 | TGTGCCAGCACCACTCTCCCGGGACTAGCGATAGATGAGCAGTTCTTC | CASTTLPGLAIDEQFF
few | - | TRBJ2-6 | TRBV6-5 | TGTGCCAGCCAAGGCTCTGGGGCCAACGTCCTGACTTTC | CASQGSGANVLTF
- | TRBD1 | TRBJ2-3 | TRBV20-1 | TGCAGTGCTAGCTGGGGGCAGGGGGAAGGAGATACGCAGTATTTT | CSASWGQGEGDTQYF
few | - | TRBJ2-7 | TRBV27 | TGTGCCAGCAGTCGCGGGTTTAGCTCCTACGAGCAGTACTTC | CASSRGFSSYEQYF
- | TRBD1 | TRBJ1-1 | TRBV5-1 | TGCGCCAGCAGCGCCCGGACAGGGGGCGCCGGCACTGAAGCTTTCTTT | CASSARTGGAGTEAFF
- | TRBD2 | TRBJ2-3 | TRBV7-2 | TGTGCCAGCAGTTCTAGCGGGAGGGTTGGAGATACGCAGTATTTT | CASSSSGRVGDTQYF
few | TRBD2 | TRBJ2-1 | TRBV7-9 | TGTGCCAGCACGGGCCTGGGCGGGAGTGTCTACAATGAGCAGTTCTTC | CASTGLGGSVYNEQFF
few | TRBD2 | TRBJ2-1 | TRBV7-2 | TGTGCCAGCAGCTCCTGGGTGGGGCTAGCGGGAAACAATGAGCAGTTCTTC | CASSSWVGLAGNNEQFF
few | - | TRBJ2-7 | TRBV20-1 | TGCAGTGCTTTCGACTTGGACAGAAATGACTACGAGCAGTACTTC | CSAFDLDRNDYEQYF
few | TRBD1 | TRBJ2-5 | TRBV12-3/TRBV12-4 | TGTGCCAGCAGTAGGTCAGGGGGCGAAGAGACCCAGTACTTC | CASSRSGGEETQYF
- | TRBD1 | TRBJ2-1 | TRBV6-5 | TGTGCCAGCAGTTATTCCGGGACAGGGGTTAATGAGCAGTTCTTC | CASSYSGTGVNEQFF
- | TRBD1 | TRBJ1-5 | TRBV7-9 | TGTGCCAGCAGCTTAGGACAGGGAAAGGACAATCAGCCCCAGCATTTT | CASSLGQGKDNQPQHF
few | - | TRBJ1-1 | TRBV7-2 | TGTGCCAGCAGCTTCGGCCGGAACACTGGAGCTTTCTTT | CASSFGRNTGAFF
- | - | TRBJ2-2 | TRBV20-1 | TGCAGTGCTAGAGAATTAGAGAACACCGGGGAGCTGTTTTTT | CSARELENTGELFF
- | - | TRBJ2-7 | TRBV7-6 | TGTGCCAGCAGTCAGCTCGCGGCAGCTCCCTACGAGCAGTACTTC | CASSQLAAAPYEQYF
- | - | TRBJ2-2 | TRBV29-1 | TGCAGCGTTGGCCTTTGGGGAAGGTCCACCGGGGAGCTGTTTTTT | CSVGLWGRSTGELFF
- | - | TRBJ1-2 | TRBV2 | TGTGCCAGCAGAGCGGACAGCTACCAGAACTATGGCTACACCTTC | CASRADSYQNYGYTF
- | TRBD1 | TRBJ2-7 | TRBV6-5 | TGTGCCAGCAGCTCGCTCGAAGGGGGCCGGTACGAGCAGTACTTC | CASSSLEGGRYEQYF
many | - | TRBJ2-7 | TRBV15 | TGTGCCACCAGCAGGGGGGCACAGGGTACCTACGAGCAGTACTTC | CATSRGAQGTYEQYF
- | - | TRBJ1-1 | TRBV29-1 | TGCAGCGTTGGTGGCAGGGTTGAAGCTTTCTTT | CSVGGRVEAFF
- | - | TRBJ1-1 | TRBV10-3 | TGTGCCATCGATAACGGGAGGAACACTGAAGCTTTCTTT | CAIDNGRNTEAFF
- | - | TRBJ1-2 | TRBV28 | TGTGCCAGCAGTACAACGCCGACAGTCCTTAACTATGGCTACACCTTC | CASSTTPTVLNYGYTF
- | TRBD2 | TRBJ2-1 | TRBV20-1 | TGCAGTGCTAGGTCTCCCGGGAGGTCAAGGAATGAGCAGTTCTTC | CSARSPGRSRNEQFF
- | TRBD1 | TRBJ1-2 | TRBV3-1 | TGTGCCAGCAGCCCATTGGACAGGGGGCCCGGCTACACCTTC | CASSPLDRGPGYTF
few | TRBD1 | TRBJ2-6 | TRBV7-2 | TGTGCCAGCAGCCCAGGGGGTTTTGGGGCCAACGTCCTGACTTTC | CASSPGGFGANVLTF
- | - | TRBJ2-4 | TRBV20-1 | TGCAGTGCTAGAGGTCGAGGACGGGAGCAGTACTTC | CSARGRGREQYF
- | TRBD1 | TRBJ1-1 | TRBV12-3/TRBV12-4 | TGTGCCAGCAGTCCCGCAGGACAGGGGATCTCTGAAGCTTTCTTT | CASSPAGQGISEAFF
- | - | TRBJ2-7 | TRBV29-1 | TGCAGCGTTGAGTCAAGGGTCGGCAATGAGCAGTACTTC | CSVESRVGNEQYF
- | TRBD2 | TRBJ2-4 | TRBV20-1 | TGCAGTGCTAGAGAGTATGGACTAGCGGGACTAGCCAAAAACATTCAGTACTTC | CSAREYGLAGLAKNIQYF
- | - | TRBJ2-2 | TRBV5-1 | TGCGCCAGCAGCTTGAAAACTACAAACACCGGGGAGCTGTTTTTT | CASSLKTTNTGELFF
- | TRBD1 | TRBJ1-2 | TRBV7-2 | TGTGCCAGCAGCTTAACTGGACAGGACTTTAACTATGGCTACACCTTC | CASSLTGQDFNYGYTF
many | TRBD2 | TRBJ2-7 | TRBV20-1 | TGCAGTGCTAGGCCTACCGAGCGGGAGTGGACCCAATACGAGCAGTACTTC | CSARPTEREWTQYEQYF
- | TRBD1 | TRBJ2-1 | TRBV5-1 | TGCGCCAGCAGCGGCACAGGGGGCAATGGGCAGTTCTTC | CASSGTGGNGQFF
- | - | TRBJ2-3 | TRBV20-1 | TGCAGTGCTTTCCATGGGGGTTCAGATACGCAGTATTTT | CSAFHGGSDTQYF
- | - | TRBJ1-2 | TRBV12-3/TRBV12-4 | TGTGCCAGCAGTTTTTATCAGGACCGAAGTAGAGGCTACACCTTC | CASSFYQDRSRGYTF